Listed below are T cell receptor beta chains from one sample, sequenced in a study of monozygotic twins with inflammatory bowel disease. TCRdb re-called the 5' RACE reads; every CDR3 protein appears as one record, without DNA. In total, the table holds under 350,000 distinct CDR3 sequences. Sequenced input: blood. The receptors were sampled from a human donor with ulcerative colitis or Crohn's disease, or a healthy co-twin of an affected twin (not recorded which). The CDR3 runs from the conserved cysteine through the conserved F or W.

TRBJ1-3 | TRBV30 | CAWTTGLHSGNTIYF
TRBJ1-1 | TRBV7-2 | CASSLGLLAAEAFF
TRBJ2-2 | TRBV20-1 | CSADPGTSGTIGELFF
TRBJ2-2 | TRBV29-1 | CSVLASNTGELFF
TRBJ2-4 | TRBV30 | CAWMNLGKAKNIQYF
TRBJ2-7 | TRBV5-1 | CASSAVGKVGYEQYF
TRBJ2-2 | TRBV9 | CASSPRSRGGGDTGELFF
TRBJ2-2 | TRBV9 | CASSVEQGAGTGELFF
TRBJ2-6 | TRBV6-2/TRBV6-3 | CASRLSGANVLTF
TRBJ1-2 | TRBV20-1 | CSARDLAVGGGYTF
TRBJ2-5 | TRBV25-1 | CASSASLEQETQYF
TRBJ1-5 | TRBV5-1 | CASSRLGRDQPQHF
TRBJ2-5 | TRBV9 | CASSVGGVETQYF
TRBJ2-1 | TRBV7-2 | CASSLEPGIYNEQFF
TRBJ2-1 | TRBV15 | CATSRDVTGQGNNEQFF
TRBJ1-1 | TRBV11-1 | CASSLGTRADRGGTEAFF
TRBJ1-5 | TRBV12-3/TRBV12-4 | CASSFLGQRQPQHF
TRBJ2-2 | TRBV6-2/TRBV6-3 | CASTRAQGGTGELFF
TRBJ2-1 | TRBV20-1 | CSASGGSYNEQFF
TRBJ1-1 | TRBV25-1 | CASRDQGMNTEAFF
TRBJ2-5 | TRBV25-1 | CASSESRAGGETQYF
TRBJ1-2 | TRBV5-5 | CASSPSPFRLGGYTF
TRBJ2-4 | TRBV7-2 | CASSFLRGRENIQYF
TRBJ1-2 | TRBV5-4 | CASRRGTTANYGYTF